Included here is one TCR beta chain sequence, with context. No antigen is known for it. This record belongs to a study of shared clonotypes between healthy human individuals. Authors' methods: ImmunoSEQ supplied junction-only sequences lacking quality scores, so filtering was different. Profiling relied on immunoSEQ multiplex PCR, and the TCRdb table lists in-frame clones only, not all of them. V, J and clone size are taken as reported in that table, and D and trimming were inferred from the DNA itself. Of 650,000 to 750,000 clones listed, more than 70% were seen once; the top ten hold about 2%. Study-level points and caveats: Naive subsets tended to show greater estimated richness than memory subsets. Sequencing depth was expected to affect clonotype sharing among donors.

Material: memory CD4+ T cells sorted from blood. Subset reported: CD45RA-negative fraction. The receptor was isolated from a woman in her twenties or thirties in good health.

CDR3 DNA: TGTGCCAGTAGGGCGGGACAGGTAGGGCTCAATGAGCAGTTCTTC. Translation gives CASRAGQVGLNEQFF. V and J are TRBV19 and TRBJ2-1; TRBD1 aligns across 8 bases. The CDR3 consists of 15 residues. Germline values: CDR1 LNHDA, CDR2 SQIVND (reference sequence). V shed 6 bases, J shed 6 bases, and the junction held 10 bases outside the gene matches. The whole variable domain, filled in from reference TRBV19 and TRBJ2-1, reads DGGITQSPKYLFRKEGQNVTLSCEQNLNHDAMYWYRQDPGQGLRLIYYSQIVNDFQKGDIAEGYSVSREKKESFPLTVTSAQKNPTAFYLCASRAGQVGLNEQFFGPGTRLTVL.